The 22 T cell receptor beta chains in this list originate from one sample, sequenced in a study of sequential checkpoint blockade in melanoma. Using immunoSEQ multiplex PCR, the repertoire was profiled, and TCRdb retains in-frame clones only, with some absent. The repertoire includes 25,000 to 30,000 clones, 83% of them detected once, and about 15% sits in the top ten. Treatment: randomized to nivolumab then ipilimumab (arm A) or the reverse (arm B). The specimen was CD8+ T cells sorted from blood (inferred from file names), collected from a patient given nivolumab and ipilimumab in sequence. All receptors come from a human donor with melanoma.

The chain links TRBV27 to TRBJ2-1; 9 bases align to TRBD1. Looked up from germline, CDR1 is MNHEY and CDR2 is SMNVEV (reference sequence). V trimming: 5 bases; J trimming: 7 bases; junction bases outside the gene matches: 6. The CDR3 is 14 amino acids. CDR3 bases: TGTGCCAGCAGTCCTCGGACAGGGGAGAATGAGCAGTTCTTC. Amino acids: CASSPRTGENEQFF.

The rearrangement joins TRBV13 to TRBJ2-7, with 9 bases that match TRBD1. With 5 bases clipped from V and 5 bases from J, the junction kept 10 bases outside the gene matches. Germline V gene data show CDR1 as PRHDT and CDR2 as FYEKMQ (reference sequence). This CDR3 has 15 amino acids. DNA of the CDR3: TGTGCCAGCAGCGCGAACCCGGGACAGGGAGACGAGCAGTACTTC. This gives the protein CASSANPGQGDEQYF.

The rearrangement uses TRBV7-6 and TRBJ1-2, with TRBD1 matching 9 bases. In germline, CDR1 is SGHVS, CDR2 FNYEAQ. V gave up 7 bases and J gave up 2 bases; unmatched junction bases: 8. The CDR3 runs 15 residues. CDR3 region: CASNHGQGMNYGYTF. The CDR3 region has the DNA TGTGCCAGCAACCACGGACAGGGGATGAACTATGGCTACACCTTC.

The chain carries TRBV4-3 and TRBJ2-1, with D perhaps matching TRBD1 (6 bases). CDR3 size: 14 residues. Trimming removed 2 bases from V and 12 bases from J, with 17 bases in between. Germline V gives CDR1 LGHNA, CDR2 YSLEER. The CDR3 is CASSQWDTLQGQFF. CDR3 bases: TGCGCCAGCAGCCAATGGGACACCCTTCAAGGGCAGTTCTTC.

The chain combines TRBV7-6 with TRBJ1-2; the D gene is possibly TRBD1 (6 bases). Trimming left V 5 bases short and J 4 bases short, with 14 bases between. Per germline, CDR1 SGHVS and CDR2 FNYEAQ. This CDR3 contains 14 residues. The chain's CDR3 is CASSEGPDSYGYTF. For the CDR3, the DNA is TGTGCCAGCAGCGAGGGTCCGGACAGCTATGGCTACACCTTC.

The V gene is TRBV4-3, the J gene TRBJ1-2; 10 positions match TRBD1. The CDR3 extends over 14 amino acids. With 3 bases clipped from V and 7 bases from J, the junction kept 5 bases outside the gene matches. Germline V gene lookup returns CDR1 LGHNA and CDR2 YSLEER. CDR3 loop: CASSQTGTGVGYTF. The CDR3 DNA is TGCGCCAGCAGCCAGACCGGGACAGGGGTTGGCTACACCTTC.

This clone is a singleton in its sample. The J gene is TRBJ2-7, the V gene TRBV29-1; 7 bases line up with TRBD2. The CDR3 consists of 13 residues. Germline trimming cut 4 bases from V and 1 base from J; bases unmatched to any gene: 4. Germline CDR1 and CDR2: SQVTM and ANQGSEA. The CDR3 region is CSVASGASYEQYF. For the CDR3, the DNA is TGCAGCGTTGCCAGCGGGGCTTCCTACGAGCAGTACTTC.

V gene TRBV5-1 combines with J gene TRBJ2-3, with D maybe TRBD2 (5 bases). The CDR3 is 15 amino acids. Trimming took 4 bases from V and 1 from J, leaving 13 bases between them. Germline CDR1 and CDR2: SGHRS and YFSETQ. CDR3 sequence (DNA): TGCGCCAGCAGCGACGGGGTGGTTCGCACAGATACGCAGTATTTT. Encoded protein: CASSDGVVRTDTQYF.

This clone has only one observation. This chain connects TRBV29-1 to TRBJ2-1, with 8 bases identical to TRBD2. The CDR3 contains 14 residues. Germline CDR1 reads SQVTM; CDR2 reads ANQGSEA. Trimming cost V 2 bases and J 12 bases; bases outside gene matches: 12. CDR3 residues: CSVEMAGGPMGQFF. The CDR3 DNA follows: TGCAGCGTTGAAATGGCGGGGGGCCCAATGGGGCAGTTCTTC.

The rearrangement uses TRBV7-9 and TRBJ1-6, with D uncertain. The CDR3 is 15 residues long. The V gene lost 1 base and the J gene lost 6 bases, with 10 bases spanning the gap. Germline values: CDR1 SEHNR, CDR2 FQNEAQ (reference sequence). The CDR3 bases are TGTGCCAGCAGCTTAGTGGCAGCGGGTAATTCACCCCTCCACTTT. Translation: CASSLVAAGNSPLHF.

The chain links TRBV5-8 to TRBJ2-7; TRBD2 agrees at 12 bases. The length of the CDR3 is 18 residues. The V gene's germline CDR1 is SGHTS and CDR2 YDEGEE. V lost 4 bases to trimming and J lost 0 bases; unmatched junction nucleotides: 11. The CDR3 coding sequence is TGTGCCAGCAGCACGACTAGCGGGGGTCTAATCAGCTCCTACGAGCAGTACTTC. This encodes CASSTTSGGLISSYEQYF.

The chain has TRBV11-1 and TRBJ1-5, with D perhaps TRBD1 (6 bases). Trimming took 1 base from V and 6 from J, leaving 7 bases between them. The CDR3 is 13 residues long. Germline lookup yields CDR1 SGHAT and CDR2 FQDESV (reference sequence). The CDR3 region is CASSLGGPQPQHF. For the CDR3, the DNA is TGTGCCAGCAGCTTAGGGGGGCCTCAGCCCCAGCATTTT.

This CDR3 is CASSLDPSGKETQYF. In DNA form, the CDR3 reads TGTGCCAGCAGCTTAGATCCTAGCGGGAAAGAGACCCAGTACTTC. The chain employs TRBV7-9 and TRBJ2-5, with 9 bases lining up with TRBD2. Germline CDR1 is SEHNR and CDR2 is FQNEAQ (reference sequence). The V segment lost 1 base and the J segment 3 bases; nucleotides outside the gene matches: 3. This CDR3 comprises 15 residues. The full variable domain, completed using reference TRBV7-9 and TRBJ2-5, is DTGVSQNPRHKITKRGQNVTFRCDPISEHNRLYWYRQTLGQGPEFLTYFQNEAQLEKSRLLSDRFSAERPKGSFSTLEIQRTEQGDSAMYLCASSLDPSGKETQYFGPGTRLLVL.

There are a few counts of this clone. The junction shows a germline mismatch at one end, possibly a read error. The V call is TRBV5-4, the J call TRBJ1-2; D uncertain. Germline assignment: CDR1 SGHNT and CDR2 YYREEE (reference sequence). CDR3 length: 15 amino acids. This CDR3 is CASSPQSTRVNGYTF. CDR3 in DNA: TGCGCCAGCAGCCCTCAATCAACCCGGGTGAATGGCTACACCTTC. Complete variable domain (other parts from reference TRBV5-4 and TRBJ1-2): ETGVTQSPTHLIKTRGQQVTLRCSSQSGHNTVSWYQQALGQGPQFIFQYYREEENGRGNFPPRFSGLQFPNYSSELNVNALELDDSALYLCASSPQSTRVNGYTFGSGTRLTVV.

The chain links TRBV27 to TRBJ2-3; 8 positions agree with TRBD1. CDR3 length equals 16 residues. Germline assignment: CDR1 MNHEY and CDR2 SMNVEV (reference sequence). Trimming cost V 7 bases and J 0 bases; bases outside gene matches: 9. The CDR3 is CASTLDRGISTDTQYF. CDR3 DNA sequence: TGTGCCAGCACCCTCGACAGGGGAATAAGCACAGATACGCAGTATTTT.

About this clone itself: One junction end does not reproduce the germline sequence, and a read error may be involved. The J gene is TRBJ2-1, the V gene TRBV18; 11 bases line up with TRBD2. Germline assignment: CDR1 KGHSH and CDR2 LQKENI. The CDR3 consists of 16 residues. CDR3 bases: TGTGCCAGCTCACCCTTAGGGACTAGCGGCTACAATGGGCAGTTCTTC. Protein: CASSPLGTSGYNGQFF.

The V gene is TRBV10-2, the J gene TRBJ2-1; 13 bases line up with TRBD2. V trimming: 6 bases; J trimming: 3 bases; junction bases outside the gene matches: 2. The CDR3 is 15 amino acids. The germline V gene has CDR1 WSHSY and CDR2 SAAADI. DNA for the CDR3: TGCGCCAGCAGGGGACTAGCGGGGATCTACAATGAGCAGTTCTTC. Its translation: CASRGLAGIYNEQFF.

In this sample, this clone turned up once. The chain is built from TRBV6-5 and TRBJ1-1; D gene ambiguous. This CDR3 comprises 13 residues. V lost 0 bases, J lost 5 bases, and 7 bases lay in between. Germline values: CDR1 MNHEY, CDR2 SVGAGI. The chain's CDR3 is CASSYSQVTEAFF. The DNA for the CDR3 is TGTGCCAGCAGTTACTCGCAGGTGACTGAAGCTTTCTTT.

This clone was observed a few times. The chain joins TRBV7-3 to TRBJ2-3, with 8 nucleotides matching TRBD2. The germline V gene encodes CDR1 SGHTA and CDR2 FQGTGA. The junction had 3 bases not matched to a gene; V was cut back by 2 bases and J by 2 bases. The CDR3 contains 15 residues. Here the CDR3 reads CASSLVAGTTDTQYF. The CDR3 DNA sequence: TGTGCCAGCAGCTTAGTAGCGGGGACCACAGATACGCAGTATTTT.

The chain employs TRBV6-1 and TRBJ2-1, with D maybe TRBD2 (5 bases). The CDR3 spans 13 residues. V was shortened by 8 bases and J by 4 bases, with 12 bases between the two germline ends. Germline lookup yields CDR1 MNHNS and CDR2 SASEGT. The CDR3 sequence: CASGDSVYNEQFF. For the CDR3, the DNA is TGTGCCAGCGGGGATAGCGTTTACAATGAGCAGTTCTTC.

The V and J genes are TRBV4-1 and TRBJ2-7, with TRBD1 matching over 8 bases. This CDR3 has 17 amino acids. Looked up from germline, CDR1 is MGHRA and CDR2 is YSYEKL. J was trimmed by 1 base and V by 0 bases; bases with no gene match: 8. The CDR3, as DNA: TGCGCCAGCAGCCAAGATTCCCCGACAGGGGCGTCCTACGAGCAGTACTTC. Protein sequence: CASSQDSPTGASYEQYF.

This clone has only one observation. The rearrangement links TRBV30 to TRBJ2-7; 7 bases are shared with TRBD1. V shed 3 bases and J 0 bases; nucleotides not matched to a gene: 2. The CDR3 is made up of 13 amino acids. Germline CDR1 GTSNPN, CDR2 SVGIG (reference sequence). CDR3 sequence: CAWSGDSSYEQYF. The CDR3 coding sequence is TGTGCCTGGAGCGGGGACAGCTCCTACGAGCAGTACTTC.